The 14 T cell receptor beta chains listed next were all sequenced from one sample in a study of control samples from healthy donors and cancer patients. The table came from immunoSEQ multiplex PCR; TCRdb's copy has only in-frame clones and leaves some out. The sample lists around 80,000 clones, 70% to 90% occurring once. Sequenced: blood. The receptors come from a woman aged 50 to 60 in good health.

CDR3 DNA sequence: TGTGCCAGCAGCTTGTTCGGGGACTACGAGCAGTACTTC. Its protein product is CASSLFGDYEQYF. The chain has TRBV5-5 and TRBJ2-7, with D perhaps matching TRBD2 (5 bases). Trimming pared 1 base from V and 3 bases from J, leaving 8 bases between. CDR1 SGHKS and CDR2 YYEKEE come from the germline V gene (reference sequence). This CDR3 is 13 amino acids long.

This clone appeared once. This chain joins TRBV2 and TRBJ2-7, with D perhaps matching TRBD1 or TRBD2 (6 bases each). With 1 base removed from V and 4 bases from J, the gap between germline ends came to 11 bases. The CDR3 loop spans 14 amino acids. Germline CDR1 and CDR2: SNHLY and FYNNEI. The CDR3 DNA reads as TGTGCCAGCAGTGAAGTGGGGGGCAATTACGAGCAGTACTTC. Translated: CASSEVGGNYEQYF.

The V and J genes are TRBV6-1 and TRBJ1-1, with D possibly matching TRBD1 (5 bases). Germline CDR1 MNHNS, CDR2 SASEGT. The length of the CDR3 is 13 residues. With 2 bases removed from V and 9 bases from J, the gap between germline ends came to 13 bases. CDR3 in amino acids: CASSERSPGQAFF. DNA for the CDR3: TGTGCCAGCAGTGAACGGTCCCCAGGGCAAGCTTTCTTT.

V and J are TRBV2 and TRBJ2-3, with D maybe TRBD2 (6 bases). The CDR3 has 14 amino acids. Germline V gives CDR1 SNHLY, CDR2 FYNNEI. V was clipped by 11 bases and J by 5 bases, with 20 bases between them. CDR3 region: CAGLSAGGVDTQYF. CDR3 DNA sequence: TGTGCCGGCCTTTCAGCCGGGGGAGTAGATACGCAGTATTTT.

In this sample, this clone turned up a few times. The V gene is TRBV6-5, the J gene TRBJ1-3; no definite D call. V was shortened by 0 bases and J by 4 bases, with 10 bases between the two germline ends. Germline CDR1 reads MNHEY; CDR2 reads SVGAGI. There are 15 residues in the CDR3. The CDR3 is CASSYSRARGNTIYF. DNA for the CDR3: TGTGCCAGCAGTTACTCAAGGGCCAGAGGAAACACCATATATTTT.

The chain joins TRBV18 to TRBJ1-4; weak D call: TRBD1 (6 bases). V was pared by 6 bases and J by 7 bases, with 12 bases between. CDR1 KGHSH and CDR2 LQKENI come from the germline V gene. The CDR3 is 13 residues long. CDR3 protein: CASSRLGGEKLFF. The CDR3 region has the DNA TGTGCCAGCTCGCGATTAGGGGGTGAAAAACTGTTTTTT.

The chain couples TRBV7-8 to TRBJ2-2, with a possible D match to TRBD1 (5 bases). The germline gives CDR1 SGHVS, CDR2 FQNEAQ. V lost 2 bases to trimming and J lost 4 bases, with 11 bases between them. The CDR3 consists of 15 residues. The CDR3 region has the DNA TGTGCCAGCAGCTTAACTTGGGGCATCACCGGGGAGCTGTTTTTT. Its translation: CASSLTWGITGELFF.

The chain recombines TRBV19 with TRBJ1-6; D gene ambiguous. Between the trimmed V and J ends, which lost 3 bases and 4 bases, there was a span of 13 bases. Per the germline V gene, CDR1 is LNHDA and CDR2 is SQIVND (reference sequence). This CDR3 is built from 16 residues. The DNA of the CDR3 is TGTGCCAGTAGTATTTCTTCTACGGGATATAATTCACCCCTCCACTTT. Protein: CASSISSTGYNSPLHF.

Judged by abundance, this clone is medium-sized. V is TRBV27 and J is TRBJ2-2; D gene ambiguous. Germline values: CDR1 MNHEY, CDR2 SMNVEV (reference sequence). The CDR3 has 15 residues. Trimming stripped 4 bases from V and 5 bases from J, with 14 bases between. The CDR3 DNA follows: TGTGCCAGCAGTTCGGAACAGCAGTTGACCGGGGAGCTGTTTTTT. Residues: CASSSEQQLTGELFF.

The chain combines TRBV7-8 with TRBJ2-3; possibly TRBD2 for D (6 bases). The V end lost 3 bases, the J end lost 0 bases, and 10 bases lay between the germline ends. The germline V gene encodes CDR1 SGHVS and CDR2 FQNEAQ. The CDR3 runs to 15 residues. CDR3 sequence reads: CASSLDGGSTDTQYF. The CDR3 DNA reads TGTGCCAGCAGCTTGGACGGGGGAAGCACAGATACGCAGTATTTT.

The chain has TRBV14 and TRBJ1-6; D is perhaps TRBD1 (5 bases). Trimming removed 0 bases from V and 5 bases from J, with 11 bases in between. This CDR3 contains 16 residues. The germline V gene has CDR1 SGHDN and CDR2 FVKESK. Here the CDR3 reads CASSQDRTINNSPLHF. Here the CDR3 DNA reads TGTGCCAGCAGCCAAGATCGGACAATTAATAATTCACCCCTCCACTTT.

The genes are TRBV19 and TRBJ1-5, with unresolved D. The CDR3 covers 15 residues. The germline CDR1 and CDR2 sequences are LNHDA and SQIVND (reference sequence). Trimming stripped 3 bases from V and 1 base from J, with 10 bases between. The CDR3 region is CASSISRPSNQPQHF. The DNA of the CDR3 is TGTGCCAGTAGTATTAGCCGCCCCAGCAATCAGCCCCAGCATTTT.

Here the CDR3 reads CASSSDPSTDTQYF. As DNA, the CDR3 is TGTGCCAGCAGTTCCGACCCTAGCACAGATACGCAGTATTTT. The J gene is TRBJ2-3, the V gene TRBV6-6; D unresolved. CDR3 length: 14 amino acids. Germline V CDR1 and CDR2: MNHNY, SVGAGI (reference sequence). V lost 4 bases and J 0 bases, leaving 8 bases between the germline ends.

The chain carries TRBV2 and TRBJ1-2, with 7 bases fitting TRBD1. Germline CDR1 reads SNHLY; CDR2 reads FYNNEI. This CDR3 contains 15 residues. The V gene end was trimmed by 6 bases and the J gene end by 3 bases; junction bases not matched to a gene: 10. The chain's CDR3 is CASRRQGNSDYGYTF. For the CDR3, the DNA is TGTGCCAGCAGGAGACAGGGTAATTCGGACTATGGCTACACCTTC. The variable domain in full, with the rest retrieved from reference TRBV2 and TRBJ1-2, is EPEVTQTPSHQVTQMGQEVILRCVPISNHLYFYWYRQILGQKVEFLVSFYNNEISEKSEIFDDQFSVERPDGSNFTLKIRSTKLEDSAMYFCASRRQGNSDYGYTFGSGTRLTVV.